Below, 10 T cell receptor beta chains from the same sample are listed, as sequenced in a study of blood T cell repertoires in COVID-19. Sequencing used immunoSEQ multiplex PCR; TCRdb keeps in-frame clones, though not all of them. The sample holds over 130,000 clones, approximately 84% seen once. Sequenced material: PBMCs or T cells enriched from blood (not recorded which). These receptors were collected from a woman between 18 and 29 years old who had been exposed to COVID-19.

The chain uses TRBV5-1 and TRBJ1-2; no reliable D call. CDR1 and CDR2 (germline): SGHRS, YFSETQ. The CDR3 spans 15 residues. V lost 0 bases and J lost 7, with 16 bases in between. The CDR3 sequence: CASSLAQVTFSGYTF. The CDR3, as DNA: TGCGCCAGCAGCTTGGCCCAGGTAACATTCTCTGGCTACACCTTC.

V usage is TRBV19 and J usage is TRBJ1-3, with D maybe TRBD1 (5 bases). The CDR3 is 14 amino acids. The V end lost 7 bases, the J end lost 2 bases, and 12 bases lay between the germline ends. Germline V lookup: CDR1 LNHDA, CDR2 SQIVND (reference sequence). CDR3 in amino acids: CASTKRGTGNTIYF. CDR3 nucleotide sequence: TGTGCCAGTACCAAAAGGGGAACTGGAAACACCATATATTTT. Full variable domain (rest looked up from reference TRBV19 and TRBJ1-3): DGGITQSPKYLFRKEGQNVTLSCEQNLNHDAMYWYRQDPGQGLRLIYYSQIVNDFQKGDIAEGYSVSREKKESFPLTVTSAQKNPTAFYLCASTKRGTGNTIYFGEGSWLTVV.

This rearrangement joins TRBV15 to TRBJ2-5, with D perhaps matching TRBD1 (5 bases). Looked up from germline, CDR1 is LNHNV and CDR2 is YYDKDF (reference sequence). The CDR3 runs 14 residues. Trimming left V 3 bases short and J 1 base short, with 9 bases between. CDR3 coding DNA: TGTGCCACCAGCAGGGGGCCTACCCAAGAGACCCAGTACTTC. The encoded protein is CATSRGPTQETQYF.

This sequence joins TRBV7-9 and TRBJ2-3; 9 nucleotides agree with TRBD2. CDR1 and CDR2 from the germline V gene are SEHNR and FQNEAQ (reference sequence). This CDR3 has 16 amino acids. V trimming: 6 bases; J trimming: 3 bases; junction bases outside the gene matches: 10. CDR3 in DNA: TGTGCCAGCAGGCGCTCGACAAGCGGGAGGACAGATACGCAGTATTTT. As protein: CASRRSTSGRTDTQYF. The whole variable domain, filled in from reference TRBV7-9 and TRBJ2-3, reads DTGVSQNPRHKITKRGQNVTFRCDPISEHNRLYWYRQTLGQGPEFLTYFQNEAQLEKSRLLSDRFSAERPKGSFSTLEIQRTEQGDSAMYLCASRRSTSGRTDTQYFGPGTRLTVL.

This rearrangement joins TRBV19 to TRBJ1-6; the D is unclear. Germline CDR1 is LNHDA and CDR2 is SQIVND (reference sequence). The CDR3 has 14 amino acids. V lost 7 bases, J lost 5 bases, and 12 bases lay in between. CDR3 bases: TGTGCCAGTACCCCGGGGTCCAATAATTCACCCCTCCACTTT. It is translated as CASTPGSNNSPLHF.

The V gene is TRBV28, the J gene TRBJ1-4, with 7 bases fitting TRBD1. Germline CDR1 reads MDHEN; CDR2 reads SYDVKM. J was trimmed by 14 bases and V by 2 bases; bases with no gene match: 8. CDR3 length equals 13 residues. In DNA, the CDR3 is TGTGCCAGCAGTTTAAGGGGGCCTTTACTGCTGTTTTTT. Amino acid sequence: CASSLRGPLLLFF.

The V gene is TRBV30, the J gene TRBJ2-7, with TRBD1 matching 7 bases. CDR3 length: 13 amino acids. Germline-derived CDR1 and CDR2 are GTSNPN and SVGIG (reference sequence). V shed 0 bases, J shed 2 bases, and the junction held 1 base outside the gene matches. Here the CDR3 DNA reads TGTGCCTGGAGTGTGCAGGGGGCCTACGAGCAGTACTTC. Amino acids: CAWSVQGAYEQYF.

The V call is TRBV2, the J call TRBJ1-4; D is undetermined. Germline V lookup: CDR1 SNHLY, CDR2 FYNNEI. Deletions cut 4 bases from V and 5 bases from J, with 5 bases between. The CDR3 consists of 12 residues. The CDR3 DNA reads TGTGCCAGCAGTGTCAGGAATGAAAAACTGTTTTTT. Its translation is CASSVRNEKLFF.

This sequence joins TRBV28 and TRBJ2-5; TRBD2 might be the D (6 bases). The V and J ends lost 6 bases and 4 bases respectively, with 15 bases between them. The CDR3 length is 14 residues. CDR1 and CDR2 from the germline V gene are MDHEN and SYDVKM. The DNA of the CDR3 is TGTGCCAGCAGGCGGCAGCAGGGAGGAGAGACCCAGTACTTC. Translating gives CASRRQQGGETQYF.

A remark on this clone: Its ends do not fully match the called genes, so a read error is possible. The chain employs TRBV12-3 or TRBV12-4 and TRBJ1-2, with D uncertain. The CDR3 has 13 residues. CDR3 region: CASRLAQNYGYTF. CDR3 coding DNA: TGTGCCAGCAGATTAGCTCAAAACTATGGCTACACCTTC.